This T cell receptor (beta chain) was identified in a study of control samples from healthy donors and cancer patients. Data came from immunoSEQ multiplex PCR; TCRdb stores just in-frame clones and leaves some out. This sample has about 150,000 clones, with more than 90% found just once. The sequenced material came from blood. The clonotype comes from a woman in her thirties or forties in good health.

The CDR3 loop is CASSESGGTIDTIYF. Here the CDR3 DNA reads TGCGCCAGCAGTGAGTCAGGGGGCACTATCGACACCATATATTTT. V is TRBV10-2 and J is TRBJ1-3; TRBD1 matches at 7 bases. There are 15 residues in the CDR3. V lost 0 bases and J lost 8; bases outside the gene matches: 7. The germline V gene encodes CDR1 WSHSY and CDR2 SAAADI.